This is a list of T cell receptor beta chains from one sample in a study of shared clonotypes between healthy human individuals. Produced via immunoSEQ multiplex PCR; TCRdb's table is partial and in-frame only. The sample holds over a million clones, 95% to 99% seen once. The source material was naive CD4+ T cells sorted from blood. These receptor sequences come from a man under 40 in good health. The CDR3 runs from the conserved cysteine through the conserved F or W. D genes are given only for firm matches. For some rows the clone size is stated as once, few or many, or as a class when expanded; others skip it.

clone_size: .
d_call: .
j_call: TRBJ2-6
v_call: TRBV5-6
cdr3_aa: CASSLDAGNSGANVLTF
cdr3_nt: TGTGCCAGCAGCTTGGATGCCGGAAACTCTGGGGCCAACGTCCTGACTTTC

clone_size: .
d_call: TRBD2
j_call: TRBJ2-5
v_call: TRBV7-6
cdr3_aa: CASSLALAGGPGETQYF
cdr3_nt: TGTGCCAGCAGCTTAGCCTTGGCGGGAGGGCCCGGGGAGACCCAGTACTTC

clone_size: .
d_call: .
j_call: TRBJ2-3
v_call: TRBV18
cdr3_aa: CASSPPTSTDTQYF
cdr3_nt: TGTGCCAGCTCACCCCCTACAAGCACAGATACGCAGTATTTT

clone_size: .
d_call: .
j_call: TRBJ2-3
v_call: TRBV5-1
cdr3_aa: CASSLGVLGTDTQYF
cdr3_nt: TGCGCCAGCAGCTTGGGGGTCCTGGGGACAGATACGCAGTATTTT

clone_size: .
d_call: TRBD1
j_call: TRBJ2-5
v_call: TRBV5-1
cdr3_aa: CASSLGTGIQETQYF
cdr3_nt: TGCGCCAGCAGCTTGGGGACAGGGATCCAAGAGACCCAGTACTTC

clone_size: .
d_call: TRBD2
j_call: TRBJ2-1
v_call: TRBV11-2
cdr3_aa: CASSLAPGLASYNEQFF
cdr3_nt: TGTGCCAGCAGCTTAGCACCGGGACTAGCCTCCTACAATGAGCAGTTCTTC

clone_size: .
d_call: TRBD1
j_call: TRBJ2-7
v_call: TRBV10-3
cdr3_aa: CAISESGQGIYEQYF
cdr3_nt: TGTGCCATCAGTGAGTCAGGACAGGGGATCTACGAGCAGTACTTC

clone_size: .
d_call: .
j_call: TRBJ1-4
v_call: TRBV6-1
cdr3_aa: CASSPGQIEKLFF
cdr3_nt: TGTGCCAGCTCCCCTGGACAGATAGAAAAACTGTTTTTT

clone_size: .
d_call: TRBD1
j_call: TRBJ2-7
v_call: TRBV5-4
cdr3_aa: CASSFRTGPSYEQYF
cdr3_nt: TGTGCCAGCAGCTTCAGGACAGGGCCATCCTACGAGCAGTACTTC

clone_size: .
d_call: .
j_call: TRBJ2-7
v_call: TRBV5-1
cdr3_aa: CASSQNTYEQYF
cdr3_nt: TGCGCCAGCAGCCAAAACACCTACGAGCAGTACTTC

clone_size: .
d_call: .
j_call: TRBJ1-2
v_call: TRBV6-1
cdr3_aa: CASSGGQNLDGYGYTF
cdr3_nt: TGTGCCAGCAGTGGGGGACAAAACTTAGACGGCTATGGCTACACCTTC

clone_size: .
d_call: .
j_call: TRBJ2-2
v_call: TRBV6-6
cdr3_aa: CASSYSAGELFF
cdr3_nt: TGTGCCAGCAGTTACTCTGCCGGGGAGCTGTTTTTT

clone_size: .
d_call: .
j_call: TRBJ2-5
v_call: TRBV11-2
cdr3_aa: CASSHPLYRGGETQYF
cdr3_nt: TGTGCCAGCAGCCATCCTCTGTACAGGGGAGGAGAGACCCAGTACTTC

clone_size: .
d_call: .
j_call: TRBJ2-4
v_call: TRBV14
cdr3_aa: CASSQARGWIQYF
cdr3_nt: TGTGCCAGCAGCCAAGCAAGGGGATGGATTCAGTACTTC

clone_size: once
d_call: TRBD2
j_call: TRBJ2-7
v_call: TRBV6-1
cdr3_aa: CASSVLAGDRDEQYF
cdr3_nt: TGTGCCAGCAGTGTGTTAGCGGGAGATCGGGACGAGCAGTACTTC

clone_size: .
d_call: .
j_call: TRBJ1-2
v_call: TRBV13
cdr3_aa: CASSPRLLGGDGYTF
cdr3_nt: TGTGCCAGCAGCCCCCGATTGTTGGGGGGGGATGGCTACACCTTC

clone_size: once
d_call: .
j_call: TRBJ2-7
v_call: TRBV5-1
cdr3_aa: CASSSMTPSSFYEQYF
cdr3_nt: TGCGCCAGCAGCTCTATGACCCCTTCATCTTTCTACGAGCAGTACTTC

clone_size: .
d_call: TRBD2
j_call: TRBJ2-1
v_call: TRBV29-1
cdr3_aa: CSIRLAGVLGEQFF
cdr3_nt: TGCAGCATCAGACTAGCGGGAGTTTTGGGTGAGCAGTTCTTC

clone_size: .
d_call: .
j_call: TRBJ1-1
v_call: TRBV6-5
cdr3_aa: CASSWGRLNTEAFF
cdr3_nt: TGTGCCAGCAGTTGGGGACGGCTGAACACTGAAGCTTTCTTT

clone_size: .
d_call: TRBD1
j_call: TRBJ2-1
v_call: TRBV19
cdr3_aa: CASSTTGGIYNEQFF
cdr3_nt: TGTGCCAGTAGTACGACAGGGGGAATCTACAATGAGCAGTTCTTC